This T cell receptor (beta chain) was sequenced in a study of T cells in Graves' hyperthyroidism and ophthalmopathy. Study-wide findings and caveats: Most expanded thyroid clonotypes above 0.001 also appeared in blood. Ophthalmopathy and stable hyperthyroidism were separated by a 13 V-J model.

Disease duration under 2 months; hyperthyroidism patients were aged 18 to 65. CDR1 and CDR2 from the germline V gene are KGHSH and LQKENI. The CDR3 sequence is 15 residues long. Authors of the study amplified TCR beta CDR3 regions from RNA transcripts. With the HTBI primer set, the TCR CDR3 went through a first round of RT-PCR. MiXCR was run by TCRdb on the multiplex PCR reads, yielding one entry per CDR3 protein. Here the sample spans some 600,000 distinct CDR3 sequences, roughly 14% being singletons. Note on this clonotype: Its cognate antigen is unknown. This sequence may be a read error, since a much larger clone differs from it by one base.

V and J are TRBV18 and TRBJ1-2; tentative D call: TRBD1 (6 bases). The sequenced material came from blood. This sequence originates from a woman aged 25 to 39 with Graves' hyperthyroidism that later progressed to Graves' ophthalmopathy. The CDR3 here is CASSPGTKSNYGHTF. The CDR3 DNA reads as TGTGCCAGCTCACCCGGGACAAAGTCTAACTATGGCCACACCTTC.